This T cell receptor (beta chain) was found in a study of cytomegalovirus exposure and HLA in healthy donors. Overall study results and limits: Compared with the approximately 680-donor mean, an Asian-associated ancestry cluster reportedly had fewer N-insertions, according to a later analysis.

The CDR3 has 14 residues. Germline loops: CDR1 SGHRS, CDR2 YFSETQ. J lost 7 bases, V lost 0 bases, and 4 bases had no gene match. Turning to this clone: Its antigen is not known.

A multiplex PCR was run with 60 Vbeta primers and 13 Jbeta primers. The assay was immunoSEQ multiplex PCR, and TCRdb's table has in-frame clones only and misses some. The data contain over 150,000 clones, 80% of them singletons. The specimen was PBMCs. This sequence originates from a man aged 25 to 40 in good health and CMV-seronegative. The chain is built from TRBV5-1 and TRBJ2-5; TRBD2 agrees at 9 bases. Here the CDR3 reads CASSLEAGGATQYF. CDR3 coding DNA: TGCGCCAGCAGCTTGGAAGCGGGGGGTGCGACCCAGTACTTC.